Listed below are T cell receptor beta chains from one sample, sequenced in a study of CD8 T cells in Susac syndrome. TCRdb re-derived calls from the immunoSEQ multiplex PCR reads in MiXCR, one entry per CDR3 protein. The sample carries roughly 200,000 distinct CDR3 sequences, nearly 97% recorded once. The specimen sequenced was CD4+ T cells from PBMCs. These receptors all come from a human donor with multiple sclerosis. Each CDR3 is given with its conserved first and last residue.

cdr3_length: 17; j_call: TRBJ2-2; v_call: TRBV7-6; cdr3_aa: CASSLGIGTGDFGELFF
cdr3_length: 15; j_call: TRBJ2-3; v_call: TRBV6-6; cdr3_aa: CASSYSAGVGDTQYF
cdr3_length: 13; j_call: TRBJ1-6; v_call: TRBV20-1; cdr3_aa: CSARRTANSPLHF
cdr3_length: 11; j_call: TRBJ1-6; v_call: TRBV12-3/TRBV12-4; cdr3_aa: CASSVNSPLHF
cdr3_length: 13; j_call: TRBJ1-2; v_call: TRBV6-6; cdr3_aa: CATRVGQVYGYTF
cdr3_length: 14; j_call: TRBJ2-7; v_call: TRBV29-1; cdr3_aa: CSVHGQGRVDEQYF
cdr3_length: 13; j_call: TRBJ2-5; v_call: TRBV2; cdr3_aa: CASSGQVQETQYF
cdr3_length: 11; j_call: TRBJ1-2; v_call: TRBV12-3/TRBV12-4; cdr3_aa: CASSRLGGYTF
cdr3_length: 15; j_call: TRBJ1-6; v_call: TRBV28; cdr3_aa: CASSLGTGGNSPLHF
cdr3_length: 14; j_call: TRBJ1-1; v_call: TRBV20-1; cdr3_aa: CSATGGSLNTEAFF
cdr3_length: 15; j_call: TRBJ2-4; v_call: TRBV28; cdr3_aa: CASSSPQIAKNIQYF
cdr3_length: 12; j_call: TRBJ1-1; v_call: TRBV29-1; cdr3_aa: CSVGGLGTEAFF
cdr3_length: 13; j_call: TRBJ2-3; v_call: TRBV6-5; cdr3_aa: CASSRDRLDTQYF
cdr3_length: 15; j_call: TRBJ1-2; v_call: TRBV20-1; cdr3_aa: CSARSLTGNTYGYTF
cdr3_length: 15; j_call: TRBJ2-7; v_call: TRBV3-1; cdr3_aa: CASSQTAGETYEQYF
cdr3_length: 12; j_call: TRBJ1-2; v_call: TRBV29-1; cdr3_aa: CSVWTGNYGYTF
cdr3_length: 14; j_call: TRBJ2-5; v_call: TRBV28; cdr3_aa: CASSLKLRQVSQYF
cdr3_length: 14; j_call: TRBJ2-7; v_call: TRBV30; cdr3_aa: CAWSRGTALYEQYF
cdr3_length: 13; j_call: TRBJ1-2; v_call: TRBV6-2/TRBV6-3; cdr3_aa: CASRPDRTVGYTF
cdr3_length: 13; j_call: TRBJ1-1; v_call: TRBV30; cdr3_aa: CAWRDRANTEAFF
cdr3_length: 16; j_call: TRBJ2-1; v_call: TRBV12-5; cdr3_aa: CASGLTRQGSYNEQFF
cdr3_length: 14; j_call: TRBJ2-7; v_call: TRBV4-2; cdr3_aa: CASSPGTERYEQYF
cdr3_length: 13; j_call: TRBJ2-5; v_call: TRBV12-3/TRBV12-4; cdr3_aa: CASQTSGVETQYF
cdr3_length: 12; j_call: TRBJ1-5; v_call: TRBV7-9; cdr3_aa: CASAGEDQPQHF
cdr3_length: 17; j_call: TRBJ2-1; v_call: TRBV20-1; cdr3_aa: CSVPPGSGPSSYNEQFF
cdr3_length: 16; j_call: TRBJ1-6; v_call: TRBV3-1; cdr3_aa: CASNQAGLRPNSPLHF
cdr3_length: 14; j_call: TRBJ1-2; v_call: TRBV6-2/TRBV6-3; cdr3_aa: CASSYYSDGYGYTF
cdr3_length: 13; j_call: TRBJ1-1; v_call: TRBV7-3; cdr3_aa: CASSLRDRGEAFF
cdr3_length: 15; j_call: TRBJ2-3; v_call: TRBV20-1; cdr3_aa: CSAPRQAHGTDTQYF
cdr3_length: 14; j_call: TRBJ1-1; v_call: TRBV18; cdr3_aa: CASSLGQGNTEAFF
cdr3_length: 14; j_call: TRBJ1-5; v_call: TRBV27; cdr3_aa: CASSSPGERQPQHF
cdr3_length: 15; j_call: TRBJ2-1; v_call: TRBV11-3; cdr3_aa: CASSPGQRTYNEQFF